This TCR beta chain was identified in a study of blood T cell repertoires in COVID-19. Only in-frame clones appear in the TCRdb table, and some are missing; sequencing was by immunoSEQ multiplex PCR. Of about 380,000 clones listed, around 89% are singletons. The germline V gene encodes CDR1 PRHDT and CDR2 FYEKMQ (reference sequence). This CDR3 spans 19 amino acids. J lost 7 bases, V lost 5 bases, and 17 bases had no gene match. Sequencing was carried out using PBMCs or T cells enriched from blood (not recorded which). The chain has TRBV13 and TRBJ1-6, with 10 bases lining up with TRBD1. The source is a woman between 18 and 30 years old who had recovered from COVID-19. The CDR3 DNA follows: TGTGCCAGCAGCCTCTACACGGGACAGGGGATCGCATCGAATTCACCCCTCCACTTT. Its translation is CASSLYTGQGIASNSPLHF.